Listed here are 6 T cell receptor beta chains from one sample, sequenced in a study of response to subunit inactivated influenza vaccine. MiXCR, applied by TCRdb to the RT-PCR reads, yields one record per CDR3 protein. The sample has a few hundred thousand distinct CDR3 sequences; 21% are singletons. Sequencing was performed on PBMCs from blood, taken about 19 months after vaccination. The source is a man between 50 and 69 years old who received an inactivated influenza vaccine.

This clonotype was observed many times. The J gene is TRBJ1-1, the V gene TRBV5-1; the D gene is possibly TRBD1 (6 bases). This CDR3 has 15 residues. Germline CDR1 reads SGHRS; CDR2 reads YFSETQ. V shed 0 bases and J shed 1 base, with 10 bases lying between them. The CDR3 sequence: CASSLEGGGNTEAFF. CDR3 DNA sequence: TGCGCCAGCAGCTTGGAGGGGGGAGGGAACACTGAAGCTTTCTTT.

The chain recombines TRBV4-3 with TRBJ2-2; tentatively, D is TRBD2 (6 bases). The CDR3 is 17 amino acids. Germline-derived CDR1 and CDR2 are LGHNA and YSLEER. V was shortened by 0 bases and J by 2 bases, with 13 bases between the two germline ends. The CDR3 region has the DNA TGCGCCAGCAGCCAAGACTTGCCCGGGAGAAACACCGGGGAGCTGTTTTTT. This gives the protein CASSQDLPGRNTGELFF.

V usage is TRBV20-1 and J usage is TRBJ2-4; TRBD2 matches 7 bases. Germline assignment: CDR1 DFQATT and CDR2 SNEGSKA (reference sequence). This CDR3 is 12 amino acids long. V was pared by 7 bases and J by 7 bases, with 7 bases of the junction left unmatched. CDR3 nucleotides: TGCAGTGTGGAACCGCGGGGGAACATTCAGTACTTC. It codes for CSVEPRGNIQYF.

This chain joins TRBV9 and TRBJ1-1; D is undetermined. The CDR3 sequence is 14 residues long. The germline CDR1 and CDR2 sequences are SGDLS and YYNGEE. V lost 4 bases and J lost 1, with 11 bases in between. CDR3: CASSPTTENTEAFF. CDR3 DNA sequence: TGTGCCAGCAGCCCCACTACAGAGAACACTGAAGCTTTCTTT.

The chain is built from TRBV12-3 or TRBV12-4 and TRBJ1-1; D call uncertain. The V end lost 3 bases, the J end lost 0 bases, and 5 bases lay between the germline ends. The CDR3 is 13 residues long. DNA of the CDR3: TGTGCCAGCAGTTTGATGATGAACACTGAAGCTTTCTTT. Translated, it gives CASSLMMNTEAFF.

This chain links TRBV10-2 with TRBJ1-5, with D hard to call. CDR1 is WSHSY and CDR2 is SAAADI in the germline V gene. With 0 bases removed from V and 3 bases from J, the gap between germline ends came to 12 bases. CDR3 length: 16 residues. CDR3: CASSESSGVNNQPQHF. The CDR3, as DNA: TGCGCCAGCAGTGAGTCGAGTGGGGTTAACAATCAGCCCCAGCATTTT.